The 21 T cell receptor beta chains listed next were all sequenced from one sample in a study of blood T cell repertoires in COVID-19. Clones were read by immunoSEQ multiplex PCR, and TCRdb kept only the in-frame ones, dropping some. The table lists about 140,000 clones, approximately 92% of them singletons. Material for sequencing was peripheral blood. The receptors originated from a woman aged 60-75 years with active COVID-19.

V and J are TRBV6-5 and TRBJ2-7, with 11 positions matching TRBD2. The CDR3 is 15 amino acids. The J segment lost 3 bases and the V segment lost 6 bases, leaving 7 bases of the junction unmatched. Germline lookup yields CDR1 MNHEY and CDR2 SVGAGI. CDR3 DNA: TGTGCCAGCAGGGGTGAGACTAGCGGGGACTACGAGCAGTACTTC. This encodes CASRGETSGDYEQYF.

The CDR3 coding sequence is TGTGCCAGCAAAAGCGGGAGTGAGCAGTTCTTC. This encodes CASKSGSEQFF. The rearrangement uses TRBV27 and TRBJ2-1, with TRBD2 matching over 8 bases. Germline V gene sequence: CDR1 MNHEY, CDR2 SMNVEV (reference sequence). The CDR3 runs 11 residues. Trimming took 7 bases from V and 9 from J; bases not matched to a gene: 2.

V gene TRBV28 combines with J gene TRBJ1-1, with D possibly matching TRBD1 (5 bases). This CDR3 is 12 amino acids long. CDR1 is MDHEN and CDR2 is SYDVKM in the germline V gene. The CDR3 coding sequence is TGTGCGGGGAGGGGAACGAACACTGAAGCTTTCTTT. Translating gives CAGRGTNTEAFF.

CDR3 in amino acids: CASSWRSGTDTQYF. The CDR3 nucleotides are TGTGCCAGCAGCTGGCGGTCGGGTACAGATACGCAGTATTTT. The V gene is TRBV5-6, the J gene TRBJ2-3, with D uncertain. The germline gives CDR1 SGHDT, CDR2 YYEEEE. V lost 3 bases and J lost 3, with 11 bases in between. CDR3 length equals 14 residues.

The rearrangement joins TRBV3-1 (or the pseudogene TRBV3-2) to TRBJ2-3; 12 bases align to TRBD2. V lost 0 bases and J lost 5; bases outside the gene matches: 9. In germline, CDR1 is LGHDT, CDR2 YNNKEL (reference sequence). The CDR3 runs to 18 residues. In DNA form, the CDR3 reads TGTGCCAGCAGCCAAGAAGGGCGGCTAGCGGGAGGGGAAGATACGCAGTATTTT. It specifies CASSQEGRLAGGEDTQYF.

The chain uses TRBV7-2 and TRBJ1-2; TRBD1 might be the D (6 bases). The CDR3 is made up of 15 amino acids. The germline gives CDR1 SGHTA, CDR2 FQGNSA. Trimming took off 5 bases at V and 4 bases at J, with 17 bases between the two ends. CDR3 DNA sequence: TGTGCCAGCAGCCAGCCTTCGGGACACAGCTATGGCTACACCTTC. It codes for CASSQPSGHSYGYTF.

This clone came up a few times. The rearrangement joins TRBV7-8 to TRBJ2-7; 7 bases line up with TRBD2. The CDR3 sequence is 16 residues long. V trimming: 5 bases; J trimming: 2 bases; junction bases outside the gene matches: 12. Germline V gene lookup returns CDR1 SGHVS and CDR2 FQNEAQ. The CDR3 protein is CASSPRRSGLAYEQYF. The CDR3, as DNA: TGTGCCAGCAGCCCGCGGCGTAGCGGGTTGGCCTACGAGCAGTACTTC. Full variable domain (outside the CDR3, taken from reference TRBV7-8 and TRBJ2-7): GAGVSQSPRYKVAKRGQDVALRCDPISGHVSLFWYQQALGQGPEFLTYFQNEAQLDKSGLPSDRFFAERPEGSVSTLKIQRTQQEDSAVYLCASSPRRSGLAYEQYFGPGTRLTVT.

The CDR3 DNA follows: TGTGCCAGCAGCTCCGTGACTTATTCCAGCGAGAACACCGGGGAGCTGTTTTTT. Translation gives CASSSVTYSSENTGELFF. The gene calls are TRBV7-9 and TRBJ2-2, with no clear D. Between the trimmed V and J ends, which lost 4 bases and 1 base, there was a span of 19 bases. The CDR3 contains 18 residues. In germline, CDR1 is SEHNR, CDR2 FQNEAQ (reference sequence).

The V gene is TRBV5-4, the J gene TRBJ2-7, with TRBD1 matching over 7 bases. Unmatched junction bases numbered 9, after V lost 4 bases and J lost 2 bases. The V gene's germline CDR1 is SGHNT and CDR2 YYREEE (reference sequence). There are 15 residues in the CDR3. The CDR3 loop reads CASSQETGSPYEQYF. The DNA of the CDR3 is TGTGCCAGCAGCCAAGAGACAGGGTCTCCCTACGAGCAGTACTTC.

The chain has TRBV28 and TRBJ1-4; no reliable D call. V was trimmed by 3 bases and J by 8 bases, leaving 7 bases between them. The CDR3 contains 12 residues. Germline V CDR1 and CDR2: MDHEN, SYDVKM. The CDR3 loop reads CASSFSREKLFF. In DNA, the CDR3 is TGTGCCAGCAGTTTTAGTCGCGAAAAACTGTTTTTT.

The CDR3 DNA reads as TGTGCCAGCAGTCTTCGTGCGGGGAGCTCCTACGAGCAGTACTTC. Translated, it gives CASSLRAGSSYEQYF. The J gene is TRBJ2-7, the V gene TRBV27, with D maybe TRBD2 (6 bases). V gave up 5 bases and J gave up 0 bases, with 14 bases separating them. The CDR3 consists of 15 residues. Germline CDR1 MNHEY, CDR2 SMNVEV (reference sequence).

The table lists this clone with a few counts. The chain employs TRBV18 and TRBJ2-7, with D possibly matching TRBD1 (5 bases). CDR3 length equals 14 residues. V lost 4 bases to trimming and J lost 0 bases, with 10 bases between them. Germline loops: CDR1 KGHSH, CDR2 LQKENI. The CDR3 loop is CASSRQPNSYEQYF. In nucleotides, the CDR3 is TGTGCCAGCTCACGACAGCCGAACTCCTACGAGCAGTACTTC.

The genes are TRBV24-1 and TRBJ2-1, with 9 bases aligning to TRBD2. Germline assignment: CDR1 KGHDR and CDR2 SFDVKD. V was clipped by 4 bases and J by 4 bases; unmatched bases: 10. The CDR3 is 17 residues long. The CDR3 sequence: CATSDPAVSGGYNEQFF. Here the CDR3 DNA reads TGTGCCACCAGTGACCCTGCGGTTAGCGGGGGATACAATGAGCAGTTCTTC.

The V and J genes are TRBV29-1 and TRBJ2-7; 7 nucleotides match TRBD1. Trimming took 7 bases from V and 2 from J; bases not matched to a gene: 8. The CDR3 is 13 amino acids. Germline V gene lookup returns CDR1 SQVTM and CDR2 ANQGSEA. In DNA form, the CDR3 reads TGCAGCGCACAGACAGGGAACGCCTACGAGCAGTACTTC. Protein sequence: CSAQTGNAYEQYF.

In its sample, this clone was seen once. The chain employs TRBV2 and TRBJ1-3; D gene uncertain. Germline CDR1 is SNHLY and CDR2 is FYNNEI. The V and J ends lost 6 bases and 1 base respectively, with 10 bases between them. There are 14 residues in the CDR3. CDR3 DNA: TGTGCCAGCAGAGGGAGCTTGTCTGGAAACACCATATATTTT. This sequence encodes CASRGSLSGNTIYF.

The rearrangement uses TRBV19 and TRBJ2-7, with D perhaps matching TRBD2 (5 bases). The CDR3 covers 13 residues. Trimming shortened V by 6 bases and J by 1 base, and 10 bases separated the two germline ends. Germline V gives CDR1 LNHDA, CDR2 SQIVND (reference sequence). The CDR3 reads CASRETGSYEQYF. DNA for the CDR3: TGTGCCAGTAGAGAGACGGGGTCCTACGAGCAGTACTTC.

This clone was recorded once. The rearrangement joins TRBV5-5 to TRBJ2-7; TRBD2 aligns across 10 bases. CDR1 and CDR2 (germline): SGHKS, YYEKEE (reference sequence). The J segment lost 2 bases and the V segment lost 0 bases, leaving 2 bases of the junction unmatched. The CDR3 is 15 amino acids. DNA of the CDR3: TGTGCCAGCAGCTTGGCCGGGACTAGCGCCTACGAGCAGTACTTC. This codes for CASSLAGTSAYEQYF.

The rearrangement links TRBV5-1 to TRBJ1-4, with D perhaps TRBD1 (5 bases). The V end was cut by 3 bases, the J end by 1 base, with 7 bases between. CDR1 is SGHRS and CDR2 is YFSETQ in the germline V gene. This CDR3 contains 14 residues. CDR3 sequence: CASSWGETNEKLFF. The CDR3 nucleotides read TGCGCCAGCAGCTGGGGGGAAACTAATGAAAAACTGTTTTTT.

DNA for the CDR3: TGTGCCAGCAGCCCCTTCGGACTTTACAATGAGCAGTTCTTC. This encodes CASSPFGLYNEQFF. The chain recombines TRBV7-3 with TRBJ2-1, with D possibly matching TRBD2 (5 bases). The ends were cut back, 5 bases at V and 4 bases at J, with 12 bases in the middle. CDR1 and CDR2 (germline): SGHTA, FQGTGA. The CDR3 runs 14 residues.

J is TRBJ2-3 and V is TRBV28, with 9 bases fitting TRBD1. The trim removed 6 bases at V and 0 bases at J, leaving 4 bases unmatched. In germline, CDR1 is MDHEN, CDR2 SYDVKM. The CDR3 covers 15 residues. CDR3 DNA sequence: TGTGCCAGCAGCCTTGGACAGGGGAGCACAGATACGCAGTATTTT. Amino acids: CASSLGQGSTDTQYF.

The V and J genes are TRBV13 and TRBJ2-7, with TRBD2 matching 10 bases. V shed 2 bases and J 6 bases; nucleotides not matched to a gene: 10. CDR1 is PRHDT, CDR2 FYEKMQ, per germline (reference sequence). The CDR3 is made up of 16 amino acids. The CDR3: CASSLTSRLAGVEQYF. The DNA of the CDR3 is TGTGCCAGCAGCTTAACCTCCCGGCTAGCGGGAGTCGAGCAGTACTTC.